This T cell receptor beta chain was found in a study of beta chain features in type 1 diabetes. cDNA synthesis used the whole RNA isolate, giving expressed TCRB sequences. Only in-frame clones appear in the TCRdb table, and some are missing; sequencing was by immunoSEQ multiplex PCR. There are around 430,000 clones in the sample; 25% to 35% occur only once, and around 0.065% lies in the top ten. Broader study findings: An over-representation of cells with high TCR expression could result from cDNA sequencing. Shortening that was moderate but significant affected the TCRB CDR3s of Type 1 diabetes patients in all four CD4+ subsets.

Comment on this clone: The antigen remains unidentified.

V lost 1 base to trimming and J lost 4 bases; unmatched junction nucleotides: 6. CDR1 and CDR2 (germline): LGHNA, YNFKEQ. CDR3 size: 15 residues. Sequencing was done on a sample of naive CD4+ T cells from blood. This sequence joins TRBV4-2 and TRBJ2-7, with 8 bases aligning to TRBD2. This receptor was taken from a man aged 18 to 35 in good health. The CDR3 DNA sequence: TGTGCCAGCAGCCAAGCACCTAGCGGGTCTTACGAGCAGTACTTC. As protein: CASSQAPSGSYEQYF.